Below, 20 T cell receptor beta chains from the same sample are listed, as sequenced in a study of shared clonotypes between healthy human individuals. The method was immunoSEQ multiplex PCR; TCRdb's version includes in-frame clones alone and lacks a portion of them. The sample contains roughly 500,000 clones, more than 75% of which appear only once. Sequenced: PBMCs. These receptors came from a woman aged 40-49 years in good health. Some clones in this sample may be carry-over from other donors' samples.

At least ten counts were recorded for this clone. In the same sample, other DNA sequences code for this CDR3. The chain uses TRBV30 and TRBJ2-7; tentative D call: TRBD2 (5 bases). Germline lookup yields CDR1 GTSNPN and CDR2 SVGIG (reference sequence). V was trimmed by 7 bases and J by 3 bases, leaving 16 bases between them. The CDR3 covers 13 residues. The CDR3 DNA is TGTGCCTTTCGAGGGAGTGCCAACTACGAGCAGTACTTC. This codes for CAFRGSANYEQYF.

This clone has ten or more counts. The chain joins TRBV7-9 to TRBJ2-1; D not certain. The CDR3 loop spans 16 amino acids. CDR1 is SEHNR and CDR2 is FQNEAQ in the germline V gene (reference sequence). Trimming pared 5 bases from V and 0 bases from J, leaving 14 bases between. The DNA for the CDR3 is TGTGCCAGCAGCCCGAAAAGCGAAGGCTCCTACAATGAGCAGTTCTTC. This encodes CASSPKSEGSYNEQFF.

This clone was counted between two and nine times. The chain is built from TRBV7-9 and TRBJ1-4; TRBD1 matches 9 bases. From germline, CDR1 is SEHNR and CDR2 FQNEAQ (reference sequence). This CDR3 is built from 14 residues. V lost 5 bases to trimming and J lost 8 bases; unmatched junction nucleotides: 6. CDR3 sequence (DNA): TGTGCCAGCAGCGAAACAGGGGGCATGGAAAAACTGTTTTTT. Translated: CASSETGGMEKLFF.

This clone was seen ten or more times. The rearrangement joins TRBV11-1 to TRBJ2-7; the match to TRBD1 covers 9 bases. The CDR3 sequence is 13 residues long. Germline CDR1 and CDR2: SGHAT and FQDESV (reference sequence). V dropped 6 bases and J dropped 4; count of bases not matched to a gene: 4. As DNA, the CDR3 is TGTGCCAGCAGTCCCGGGACAGGGTACGAGCAGTACTTC. Its protein is CASSPGTGYEQYF.

The V and J genes are TRBV7-2 and TRBJ1-1; D unclear. Germline CDR1 is SGHTA and CDR2 is FQGNSA. Trimming took off 2 bases at V and 8 bases at J, with 12 bases between the two ends. The CDR3 spans 13 residues. The CDR3 DNA reads as TGTGCCAGCAGCTTAATGGCAGCTACCGAAGCTTTCTTT. Residues: CASSLMAATEAFF.

This chain connects TRBV5-1 to TRBJ2-1; a weak D match, TRBD2 (6 bases). Germline loops: CDR1 SGHRS, CDR2 YFSETQ. V was pared by 6 bases and J by 5 bases, with 18 bases between. There are 15 residues in the CDR3. CDR3 protein: CASTFLAGTNNEQFF. The DNA of the CDR3 is TGCGCCAGCACCTTTCTGGCGGGAACTAACAATGAGCAGTTCTTC.

V and J are TRBV6-5 and TRBJ2-7, with 10 bases aligning to TRBD1. The CDR3 sequence is 16 residues long. Germline loops: CDR1 MNHEY, CDR2 SVGAGI. V shed 0 bases and J 6 bases; nucleotides not matched to a gene: 8. CDR3 nucleotides: TGTGCCAGCAGTTACTCTGGGACAGGGGCTCCCTTCGAGCAGTACTTC. The encoded protein is CASSYSGTGAPFEQYF.

The V call is TRBV27, the J call TRBJ2-7; 7 bases align to TRBD2. The CDR3 contains 15 residues. Germline V lookup: CDR1 MNHEY, CDR2 SMNVEV (reference sequence). The trim removed 6 bases at V and 0 bases at J, leaving 8 bases unmatched. CDR3 DNA sequence: TGTGCCAGCAGACTGACTAGCAGAAGCTCCTACGAGCAGTACTTC. This translates into CASRLTSRSSYEQYF.

This clone was counted once. The gene calls are TRBV19 and TRBJ2-5, with TRBD2 as a possible D gene (6 bases). Germline V CDR1 and CDR2: LNHDA, SQIVND (reference sequence). This CDR3 contains 14 residues. Trimming removed 3 bases at V and 4 bases at J, with 12 bases between. CDR3 loop: CASSMTGAGETQYF. DNA for the CDR3: TGTGCCAGTAGTATGACGGGAGCGGGAGAGACCCAGTACTTC.

This clone was recorded only once. This is likely an artifact of a read error, given a far larger clone one base away. Distinct nucleotide sequences in the sample also encode this CDR3. V usage is TRBV19 and J usage is TRBJ2-5; no reliable D call. CDR1 is LNHDA, CDR2 SQIVND, per germline (reference sequence). Trimming stripped 7 bases from V and 4 bases from J, with 13 bases between. The CDR3 consists of 13 residues. The CDR3 loop is CASTDVPGETQYF. DNA of the CDR3: TGTGCCAGTACCGATGTCCCGGGAGAGACCCAGTACTTC.

The chain employs TRBV9 and TRBJ1-3; D gene uncertain. CDR3 length: 14 residues. V shed 0 bases and J shed 4 bases, with 8 bases lying between them. The V gene's germline CDR1 is SGDLS and CDR2 YYNGEE. As DNA, the CDR3 is TGTGCCAGCAGCGTAGGAAGGGCCGGAAACACCATATATTTT. Its translation: CASSVGRAGNTIYF.

The CDR3 region has the DNA TGTGCCGGTAGCGGGGGGGACTACGAGCAGTACTTC. Its translation: CAGSGGDYEQYF. The chain uses TRBV30 and TRBJ2-7; 11 bases are shared with TRBD2. J lost 3 bases, V lost 8 bases, and 3 bases had no gene match. The germline gives CDR1 GTSNPN, CDR2 SVGIG (reference sequence). CDR3 length equals 12 residues.

The rearrangement links TRBV7-8 to TRBJ2-1, with D unresolved. This CDR3 has 15 amino acids. The V end lost 2 bases, the J end lost 0 bases, and 8 bases lay between the germline ends. Germline assignment: CDR1 SGHVS and CDR2 FQNEAQ. For the CDR3, the DNA is TGTGCCAGCAGCTTACCGATGAGCTCCTACAATGAGCAGTTCTTC. This sequence encodes CASSLPMSSYNEQFF.

This chain connects TRBV5-4 to TRBJ2-3; 9 bases fit TRBD2. Germline-derived CDR1 and CDR2 are SGHNT and YYREEE (reference sequence). The CDR3 consists of 15 residues. The ends lost 3 bases at V and 4 bases at J; junction bases unmatched: 6. Here the CDR3 reads CASSSPSGTADTQYF. The CDR3 DNA sequence: TGTGCCAGCAGCTCGCCTAGCGGGACGGCAGATACGCAGTATTTT. The full variable domain, rest sourced from reference TRBV5-4 and TRBJ2-3, is ETGVTQSPTHLIKTRGQQVTLRCSSQSGHNTVSWYQQALGQGPQFIFQYYREEENGRGNFPPRFSGLQFPNYSSELNVNALELDDSALYLCASSSPSGTADTQYFGPGTRLTVL.

This clone was found once. The V gene is TRBV7-3, the J gene TRBJ2-2; a possible D gene is TRBD1 (5 bases). There are 14 residues in the CDR3. V was shortened by 6 bases and J by 0 bases, with 8 bases between the two germline ends. Germline assignment: CDR1 SGHTA and CDR2 FQGTGA. CDR3 region: CASRLTANTGELFF. DNA for the CDR3: TGTGCCAGCAGGTTGACAGCGAACACCGGGGAGCTGTTTTTT.

The V gene is TRBV5-5, the J gene TRBJ1-1; D might be TRBD1 (5 bases). V lost 1 base to trimming and J lost 1 base, with 11 bases between them. In germline, CDR1 is SGHKS, CDR2 YYEKEE (reference sequence). There are 15 residues in the CDR3. CDR3 nucleotides: TGTGCCAGCAGCTTGAGAACAGGCACGAACACTGAAGCTTTCTTT. Translated: CASSLRTGTNTEAFF.

This clone was seen more than once but under ten times. This chain uses TRBV7-9 with TRBJ1-2, with TRBD1 identical over 8 bases. Trimming took 3 bases from V and 6 from J; bases not matched to a gene: 6. This CDR3 contains 14 residues. From germline, CDR1 is SEHNR and CDR2 FQNEAQ (reference sequence). The CDR3 nucleotides read TGTGCCAGCAGCTTCGGACAGGGACGGGATGGCTACACCTTC. This translates into CASSFGQGRDGYTF.

This clone was seen ten or more times. This chain uses TRBV5-1 with TRBJ1-1; a weak D match, TRBD1 (5 bases). Trimming pared 2 bases from V and 0 bases from J, leaving 23 bases between. The CDR3 extends over 19 amino acids. CDR1 and CDR2 from the germline V gene are SGHRS and YFSETQ. The CDR3 DNA reads TGCGCCAGCAGCTTCTGGCCGGGAGACTCGACAGATTTGAACACTGAAGCTTTCTTT. It encodes CASSFWPGDSTDLNTEAFF.

As regards this clone: One end of the junction varies from germline; a read error may be responsible. The rearrangement joins TRBV2 to TRBJ2-2, with a weak D call TRBD2 (5 bases). Germline V gives CDR1 SNHLY, CDR2 FYNNEI. The CDR3 extends over 12 amino acids. CDR3 sequence (DNA): TGTGCCAGCAGATACTATACCGGGGAGCTGCTTTTT. It encodes CASRYYTGELLF.

This clone was seen only a few times. The chain employs TRBV14 and TRBJ2-2; D remains unclear. V was cut by 0 bases and J by 7 bases, with 6 bases left in between. The CDR3 is 13 amino acids. CDR1 and CDR2 from the germline V gene are SGHDN and FVKESK. CDR3 loop: CASSQDLNGELFF. CDR3 DNA: TGTGCCAGCAGCCAAGATCTTAACGGGGAGCTGTTTTTT.